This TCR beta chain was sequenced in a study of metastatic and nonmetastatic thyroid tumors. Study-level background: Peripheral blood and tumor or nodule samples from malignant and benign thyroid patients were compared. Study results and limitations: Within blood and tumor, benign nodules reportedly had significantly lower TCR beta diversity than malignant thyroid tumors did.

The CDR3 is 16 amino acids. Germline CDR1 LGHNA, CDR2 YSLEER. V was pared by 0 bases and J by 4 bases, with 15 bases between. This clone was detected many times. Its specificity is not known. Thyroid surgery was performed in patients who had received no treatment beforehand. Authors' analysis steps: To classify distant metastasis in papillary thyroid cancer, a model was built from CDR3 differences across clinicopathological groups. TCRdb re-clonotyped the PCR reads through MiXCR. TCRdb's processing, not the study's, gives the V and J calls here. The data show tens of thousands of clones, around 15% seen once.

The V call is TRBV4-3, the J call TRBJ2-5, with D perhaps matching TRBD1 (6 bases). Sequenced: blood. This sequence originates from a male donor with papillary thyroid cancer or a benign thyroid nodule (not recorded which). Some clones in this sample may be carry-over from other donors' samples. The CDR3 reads CASSQETVGGIETQYF. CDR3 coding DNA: TGCGCCAGCAGCCAAGAAACGGTAGGGGGAATAGAGACCCAGTACTTC.